These T cell receptor beta chains were read from a single sample in a study of cytotoxic CD8 clonotypes in ibrutinib-treated CLL. Clones were sequenced by immunoSEQ multiplex PCR, and TCRdb holds only the in-frame ones, with some missing. Here the sample spans about 200,000 clones, approximately 75% being singletons. The sample in question was PBMCs, obtained after 12 months of ibrutinib treatment. Receptor source: a human donor with chronic lymphocytic leukemia. CDR3s include the opening cysteine and the closing phenylalanine or tryptophan. D genes are given only for firm matches. A row's size may be missing; if present it is once, few, many or a size class.

TRBV19	TRBJ1-6	.	once	CACEQGFNNSPLHF	TGTGCCTGCGAACAGGGCTTTAATAATTCACCCCTCCACTTT
TRBV7-9	TRBJ1-2	.	medium-sized	CASSHLAYRVHYGYTF	TGTGCCAGCAGCCATCTAGCTTACAGGGTGCACTATGGCTACACCTTC
TRBV6-1	TRBJ1-2	.	.	CASRWELGALYGYTF	TGTGCCAGCAGGTGGGAGCTAGGGGCGCTCTATGGCTACACCTTC
TRBV11-2	TRBJ1-2	.	.	CASTRGIGDGYTF	TGTGCCAGCACTAGGGGGATAGGGGATGGCTACACCTTC
TRBV28	TRBJ2-5	TRBD1	.	CASSRDSPLGETQYF	TGTGCCAGCAGCCGGGACAGCCCTCTCGGAGAGACCCAGTACTTC
TRBV2	TRBJ2-2	.	.	CASSESQAGTGELFF	TGTGCCAGCAGTGAATCACAGGCCGGCACCGGGGAGCTGTTTTTT
TRBV5-1	TRBJ2-5	.	.	CASSGTEETQYF	TGCGCCAGCAGCGGGACCGAAGAGACCCAGTACTTC
TRBV5-1	TRBJ1-2	.	.	CASSFLGGYTF	TGCGCCAGCAGCTTCCTAGGTGGCTACACCTTC
TRBV7-6	TRBJ2-1	TRBD2	.	CASSHSGRAGYEQFF	TGTGCCAGCAGTCATAGCGGGAGAGCTGGGTATGAGCAGTTCTTC
TRBV20-1	TRBJ1-1	.	.	CSARLTTEAFF	TGCAGTGCTAGATTAACGACTGAAGCTTTCTTT